Here is one T cell receptor (beta chain) with its context. Its specificity is not known. Per the germline V gene, CDR1 is SEHNR and CDR2 is FQNEAQ (reference sequence). The V gene end was trimmed by 1 base and the J gene end by 4 bases; junction bases not matched to a gene: 3. The CDR3 length is 14 residues. The data belong to a study of cytomegalovirus exposure and HLA in healthy donors. Background on the study: There were fewer than 130 million unique TCR beta sequences, drawn from 200 million or so T cells, in an earlier analysis.

Study-wide points: Presence/absence comparisons presumed near-even sequencing depth among donors. Later on, an analysis tied 15,000 to 20,000 TCR beta sequences to HLA alleles at 0.05 false discovery rate.

PCR involved 60 Vbeta and 13 Jbeta primers. Produced via immunoSEQ multiplex PCR; TCRdb's table is partial and in-frame only. This table has roughly 150,000 clones, 80% to 85% appearing once. The chain uses TRBV7-9 and TRBJ1-1; 7 bases fit TRBD1. Sequenced input: PBMCs. The sequence was collected from a male donor in good health and CMV-seronegative. CDR3 loop: CASSLVGQTTEAFF. The DNA of the CDR3 is TGTGCCAGCAGCTTAGTGGGACAGACCACTGAAGCTTTCTTT.